The clone carrying this T cell receptor beta chain occurred once. At one of its ends the junction is not consistent with the germline gene, which may arise from a read error. The data originate from a study of control samples from healthy donors and cancer patients. This CDR3 comprises 13 residues. In germline, CDR1 is SGHRS, CDR2 YFSETQ. The data were produced by immunoSEQ multiplex PCR, yet TCRdb's version contains in-frame clones alone and is incomplete. The table shows approximately 140,000 clones, with over 85% occurring only once. V gene TRBV5-1 combines with J gene TRBJ2-5; tentatively, D is TRBD1 (5 bases). The TCR was taken from a man aged 18 to 29 in good health. Input material: blood. The CDR3 DNA follows: TGCGCCGGCAGCTCTCGACAGCAAGAGACCCAGTACTTC. This encodes CAGSSRQQETQYF.